Reported below is one T cell receptor (beta chain). Methods used by the authors: By means of reference gene primer amplification, nucleated cell counts were estimated. Clones were sequenced by immunoSEQ multiplex PCR, and TCRdb holds only the in-frame ones, with some missing. Clone size and the V and J calls come from that table; the DNA yielded D and trimming. The sample consists of fewer than 300,000 clones, approximately 90% of them appearing once. The data were obtained in a study of blood T cell repertoires in COVID-19. Turning to the study itself: Acute and convalescent COVID-19 specimens originated in the United States, Italy and Spain. PBMCs, B-cell-depleted T cells, or T cells provided the cDNA or gDNA that made up the material.

One Seattle source followed patients from active infection through their disease course. The CDR3 runs 14 residues. Per the germline V gene, CDR1 is SEHNR and CDR2 is FQNEAQ (reference sequence). V lost 5 bases to trimming and J lost 4 bases; unmatched junction nucleotides: 6. This sequence was found in a woman in her forties or fifties with COVID-19, enrolled during active disease. Material for sequencing was peripheral blood. The chain links TRBV7-9 to TRBJ1-2, with TRBD1 matching 8 bases. As DNA, the CDR3 is TGTGCCAGCAGCGAGACGACAGGGGTCTATGGCTACACCTTC. Protein: CASSETTGVYGYTF.